The clone carrying this TCR beta chain was seen many times. These data are taken from a study of T-cell memory formation after mild COVID-19. TCRdb reanalysed the 5' RACE reads using MiXCR and keeps one entry per CDR3 protein. Of approximately 570,000 distinct CDR3 sequences in the sample, roughly 18% were seen once. Germline CDR1 reads LNHDA; CDR2 reads SQIVND (reference sequence). With 5 bases clipped from V and 2 bases from J, the junction kept 7 bases outside the gene matches. The CDR3 is made up of 15 amino acids. This clonotype originated in an adult woman who had mild COVID-19 (a few samples of this study predate the infection). Cell type and time point are not known. Sequenced input: PBMCs or a T cell subset sorted from them (not recorded which). The rearrangement links TRBV19 to TRBJ2-7; 9 bases fit TRBD1. The CDR3 coding sequence is TGTGCCAGTAGTCAAGGACAGGGGAAGGCCTACGAGCAGTACTTC. Protein: CASSQGQGKAYEQYF.